These 18 T cell receptor beta chains were sequenced from one sample in a study of Graves' ophthalmopathy and Graves' hyperthyroidism. Investigators amplified TCR beta CDR3 regions from RNA transcripts. An opening RT-PCR round employed HTBI primers and preceded a second-round multiplex PCR. TCRdb analysed the multiplex PCR reads with MiXCR anew, one entry per CDR3 protein. In the table there are about 180,000 distinct CDR3 sequences, less than 45% of which are singletons. Sequencing was performed on peripheral blood. The source of these receptors is a woman between 40 and 50 years old with Graves' ophthalmopathy.

This clonotype showed up many times. The gene calls are TRBV5-1 and TRBJ1-2; D gene uncertain. There are 13 residues in the CDR3. The germline V gene has CDR1 SGHRS and CDR2 YFSETQ. Trimming cost V 2 bases and J 8 bases, with 13 bases left between them. In DNA, the CDR3 is TGCGCCAGCAGCTTCACACCTGAAGGGGGCTACACCTTC. This gives the protein CASSFTPEGGYTF. Supplemented by reference TRBV5-1 and TRBJ1-2, the full variable domain reads KAGVTQTPRYLIKTRGQQVTLSCSPISGHRSVSWYQQTPGQGLQFLFEYFSETQRNKGNFPGRFSGRQFSNSRSEMNVSTLELGDSALYLCASSFTPEGGYTFGSGTRLTVV.

The chain carries TRBV27 and TRBJ2-4; no firm D call. The CDR3 length is 13 residues. Between the trimmed V and J ends, which lost 8 bases and 0 bases, there was a span of 8 bases. Per germline, CDR1 MNHEY and CDR2 SMNVEV (reference sequence). In nucleotides, the CDR3 is TGTGCCAGCTACATCATAGCCAAAAACATTCAGTACTTC. Protein product: CASYIIAKNIQYF.

This clonotype was seen many times. This rearrangement joins TRBV2 to TRBJ2-7, with TRBD2 matching over 12 bases. This CDR3 spans 20 amino acids. Germline loops: CDR1 SNHLY, CDR2 FYNNEI. V shed 5 bases and J 2 bases; nucleotides not matched to a gene: 19. The CDR3 protein is CASSRIPGQGRLAGAYEQYF. The CDR3 bases are TGTGCCAGCAGTAGAATACCGGGACAGGGGAGACTAGCGGGAGCCTACGAGCAGTACTTC.

This clonotype was counted many times. The V call is TRBV4-1, the J call TRBJ1-2; 7 bases fit TRBD1. V shed 0 bases and J 5 bases; nucleotides not matched to a gene: 3. Germline CDR1 MGHRA, CDR2 YSYEKL. The CDR3 runs 14 residues. The CDR3 region has the DNA TGCGCCAGCAGCCAAGAACAGGGGAAATATGGCTACACCTTC. Translated: CASSQEQGKYGYTF.

This clonotype has at least ten counts. The chain uses TRBV7-2 and TRBJ2-5; 8 bases map to TRBD2. This CDR3 has 15 amino acids. Germline values: CDR1 SGHTA, CDR2 FQGNSA. The junction had 7 bases not matched to a gene; V was cut back by 2 bases and J by 5 bases. CDR3 DNA sequence: TGTGCCAGCAGCTTATCTCGGGGGGGTTCGGAGACCCAGTACTTC. Amino acids: CASSLSRGGSETQYF.

This clonotype was detected a few times. The V gene is TRBV18, the J gene TRBJ1-1, with TRBD1 matching over 9 bases. V gave up 5 bases and J gave up 0 bases; unmatched junction bases: 7. Looked up from germline, CDR1 is KGHSH and CDR2 is LQKENI. The CDR3 spans 16 residues. The CDR3 spells CASSKTGGEMNTEAFF. CDR3 coding DNA: TGTGCCAGCTCAAAAACAGGGGGCGAAATGAACACTGAAGCTTTCTTT.

This clonotype was seen ten or more times. The chain links TRBV6-2 or TRBV6-3 to TRBJ1-1; D might be TRBD1 (5 bases). Germline CDR1 MNHEY, CDR2 SVGEGT. V dropped 2 bases and J dropped 3 bases, with 13 bases sitting between them. The CDR3 runs to 15 residues. CDR3 nucleotides: TGTGCCAGCAGTTACGATCAGGGCAGGGACACTGAAGCTTTCTTT. This translates into CASSYDQGRDTEAFF.

The chain combines TRBV6-2 or TRBV6-3 with TRBJ2-7; unclear D gene. The V gene lost 2 bases and the J gene lost 7 bases, with 12 bases spanning the gap. Germline V lookup: CDR1 MNHEY, CDR2 SVGEGT. The CDR3 extends over 13 amino acids. The CDR3 here is CASSYGSANEQYF. The CDR3 DNA reads TGTGCCAGCAGTTACGGTTCAGCGAATGAGCAGTACTTC.

This clonotype occurred many times. The rearrangement joins TRBV28 to TRBJ2-2, with 7 bases fitting TRBD1. The CDR3 consists of 15 residues. The germline V gene encodes CDR1 MDHEN and CDR2 SYDVKM. V gave up 5 bases and J gave up 5 bases; unmatched junction bases: 8. The CDR3 spells CASSRQGRRTGELFF. The DNA of the CDR3 is TGTGCCAGCAGTCGACAGGGTCGACGGACCGGGGAGCTGTTTTTT.

This clonotype was observed a single time. V usage is TRBV28 and J usage is TRBJ1-6; the D gene is possibly TRBD1 (6 bases). The CDR3 length is 13 residues. V shed 5 bases and J shed 14 bases, with 16 bases lying between them. The germline gives CDR1 MDHEN, CDR2 SYDVKM. This chain's CDR3 is CASSPPSPGALHF. The CDR3 nucleotides read TGTGCCAGCAGTCCACCGTCTCCAGGGGCCCTCCACTTT.

This clonotype was detected ten times or more. The genes are TRBV7-3 and TRBJ2-7, with a possible D match to TRBD1 (5 bases). V dropped 2 bases and J dropped 7 bases, with 12 bases sitting between them. This CDR3 contains 13 residues. Germline V gene lookup returns CDR1 SGHTA and CDR2 FQGTGA. The CDR3 sequence: CASSLGAEREQYF. DNA of the CDR3: TGTGCCAGCAGCTTAGGGGCGGAGAGGGAGCAGTACTTC.

This chain links TRBV6-1 with TRBJ2-5, with D tentatively TRBD2 (5 bases). Between the trimmed V and J ends, which lost 4 bases and 5 bases, there was a span of 11 bases. The CDR3 extends over 13 amino acids. Germline V gene lookup returns CDR1 MNHNS and CDR2 SASEGT. CDR3 protein: CASSASSRETQYF. CDR3 bases: TGTGCCAGCAGTGCTAGCTCTCGGGAGACCCAGTACTTC.

The CDR3 bases are TGTGCCAGCAGCTTAGAGAGGGACGGTGGGGCCAATCAGCCCCAGCATTTT. As protein: CASSLERDGGANQPQHF. The chain employs TRBV7-8 and TRBJ1-5; D might be TRBD1 (5 bases). Germline loops: CDR1 SGHVS, CDR2 FQNEAQ. The CDR3 runs 17 residues. V gave up 1 base and J gave up 3 bases, with 16 bases separating them.

This clonotype has a count of ten or more. The rearrangement links TRBV10-3 to TRBJ1-1, with 9 positions matching TRBD1. Germline V gene lookup returns CDR1 ENHRY and CDR2 SYGVKD. The CDR3 contains 14 residues. V gave up 5 bases and J gave up 1 base; unmatched junction bases: 2. The CDR3 nucleotides read TGTGCCATCAGTCCGGGACAGGGGAACACTGAAGCTTTCTTT. This codes for CAISPGQGNTEAFF.

This clonotype appeared a few times. V is TRBV6-2 or TRBV6-3 and J is TRBJ1-1; D is uncertain. V was cut by 0 bases and J by 11 bases, with 10 bases left in between. In germline, CDR1 is MNHEY, CDR2 SVGEGT. The CDR3 sequence is 12 residues long. The CDR3 region has the DNA TGTGCCAGCAGTTACTCAGGCAGTCCCGCTTTCTTT. It specifies CASSYSGSPAFF.

This rearrangement joins TRBV12-3 or TRBV12-4 to TRBJ2-7, with 7 bases matching TRBD2. This CDR3 contains 15 residues. The ends lost 10 bases at V and 2 bases at J; junction bases unmatched: 14. CDR3 loop: CATGKTSATPYEQYF. DNA for the CDR3: TGTGCCACGGGAAAAACTAGCGCAACTCCCTACGAGCAGTACTTC.

The table lists this clonotype with many counts. This chain links TRBV29-1 with TRBJ2-5; 7 positions agree with TRBD2. The CDR3 contains 14 residues. CDR1 SQVTM and CDR2 ANQGSEA come from the germline V gene. Trimming removed 0 bases from V and 1 base from J; junction bases left unmatched: 2. The CDR3 nucleotides read TGCAGCGTTGAAGAATGGGGGGGCCAAGAGACCCAGTACTTC. Translated, it gives CSVEEWGGQETQYF.

The table lists this clonotype with many counts. This chain joins TRBV28 and TRBJ1-6, with D possibly being TRBD1 (5 bases). V shed 4 bases and J shed 5 bases, with 12 bases lying between them. Germline CDR1 reads MDHEN; CDR2 reads SYDVKM. The CDR3 has 15 amino acids. CDR3 region: CASSSSTGDNSPLHF. CDR3 coding DNA: TGTGCCAGCAGTTCCTCTACAGGCGATAATTCACCCCTCCACTTT.